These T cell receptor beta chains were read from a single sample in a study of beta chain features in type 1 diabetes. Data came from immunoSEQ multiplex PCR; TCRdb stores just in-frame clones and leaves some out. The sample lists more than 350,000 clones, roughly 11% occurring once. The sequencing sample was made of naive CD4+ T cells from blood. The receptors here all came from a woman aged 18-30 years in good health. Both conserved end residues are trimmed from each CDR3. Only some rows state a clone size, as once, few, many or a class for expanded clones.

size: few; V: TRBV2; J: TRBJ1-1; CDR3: ASRYDRETEAF
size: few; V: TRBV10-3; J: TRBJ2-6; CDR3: AISDQGASGANVLT
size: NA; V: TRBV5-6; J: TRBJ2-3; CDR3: ASSLGWRTTDTQY
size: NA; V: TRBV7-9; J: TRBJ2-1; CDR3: ASSLMGHLSYNEQF
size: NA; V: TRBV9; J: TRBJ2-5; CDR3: ASSPYPKETQY
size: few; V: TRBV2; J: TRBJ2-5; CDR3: ASAVQETQY
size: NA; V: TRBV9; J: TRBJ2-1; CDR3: ASSVPGFDEQF
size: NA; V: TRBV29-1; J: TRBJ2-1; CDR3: SVGIQVEQF
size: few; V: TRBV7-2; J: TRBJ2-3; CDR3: ASSLGRGGDTDTQY
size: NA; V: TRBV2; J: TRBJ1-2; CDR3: ASRFRYGYT
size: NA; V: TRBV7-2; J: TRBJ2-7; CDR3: ASSYRPGLARGEQY
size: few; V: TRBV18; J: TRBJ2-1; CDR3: ASSPGGDEQF
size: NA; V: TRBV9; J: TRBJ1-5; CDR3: ASSVATQGEKPQH
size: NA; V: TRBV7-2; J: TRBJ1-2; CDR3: ASSLEDGLYGYT
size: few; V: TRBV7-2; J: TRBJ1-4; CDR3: ASSLSFPGMEKLF
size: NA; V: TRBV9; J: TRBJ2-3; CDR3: ASSVGLGSGSTDTQY
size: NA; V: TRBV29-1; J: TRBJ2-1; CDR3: SVEGLAGVHEQF
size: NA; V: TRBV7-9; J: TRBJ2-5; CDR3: ASSRKGSEETQY
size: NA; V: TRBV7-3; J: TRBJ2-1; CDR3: ASSLSGHYNEQF
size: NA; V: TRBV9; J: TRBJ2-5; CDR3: ASSVESGYQETQY
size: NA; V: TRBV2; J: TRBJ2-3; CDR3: ASSPGGGHTQY
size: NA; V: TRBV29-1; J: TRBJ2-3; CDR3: SVGDSTQY
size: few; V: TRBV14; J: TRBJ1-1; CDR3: ASSGRQGSMNTEAF
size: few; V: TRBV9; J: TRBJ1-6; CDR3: ASSPRGSNSPLH
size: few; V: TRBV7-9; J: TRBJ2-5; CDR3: ASTAGTNLQETQY
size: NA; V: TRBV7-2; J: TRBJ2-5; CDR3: ASSFGTSGETQY
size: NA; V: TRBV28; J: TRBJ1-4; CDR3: ASSLIMGQKKEDEKLF
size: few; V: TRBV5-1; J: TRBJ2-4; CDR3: ASSRLAGVRENIQY
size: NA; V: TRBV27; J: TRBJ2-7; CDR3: ASSRYRSYEQY
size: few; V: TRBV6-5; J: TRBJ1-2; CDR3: ASSGQANYGYT
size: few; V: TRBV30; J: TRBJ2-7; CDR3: AWSVQGPYEQY
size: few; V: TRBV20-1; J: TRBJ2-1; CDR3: SAGGYNEQF
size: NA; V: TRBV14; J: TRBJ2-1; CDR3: ASSSSRGGLAGLSYNEQF
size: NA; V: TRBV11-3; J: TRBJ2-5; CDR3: ASSHNAWYPEETQY
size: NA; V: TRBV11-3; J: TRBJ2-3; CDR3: ASSLGRGTDTQY
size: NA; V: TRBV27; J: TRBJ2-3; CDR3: ASSLRRFSSGGGTDTQY
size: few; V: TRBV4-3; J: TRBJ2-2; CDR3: ASSQDPWPRELF
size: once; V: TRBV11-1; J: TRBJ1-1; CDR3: ASSLVPSQGGTEAF
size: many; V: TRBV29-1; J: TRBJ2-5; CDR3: SSYDREKETQY
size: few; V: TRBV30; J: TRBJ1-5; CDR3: AWGGGGGNQPQH
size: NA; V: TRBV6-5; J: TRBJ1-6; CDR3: ASSYLQRGNSPLH
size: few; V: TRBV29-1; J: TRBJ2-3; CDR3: SVEGRIPSTDTQY
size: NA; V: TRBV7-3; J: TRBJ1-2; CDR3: ASSQGTGYGYT
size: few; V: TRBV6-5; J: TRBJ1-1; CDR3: ASSYRMEMNTEAF
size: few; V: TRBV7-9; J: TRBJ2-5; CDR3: ASSSSKETQY
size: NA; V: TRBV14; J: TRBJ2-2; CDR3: ASSPNMNTGELF
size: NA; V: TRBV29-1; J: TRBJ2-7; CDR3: SVTFGQLTYEQY
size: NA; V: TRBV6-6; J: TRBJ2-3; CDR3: ASRKTGEDTQY
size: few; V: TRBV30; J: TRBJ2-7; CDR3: AWSVGTSGSGAREQY
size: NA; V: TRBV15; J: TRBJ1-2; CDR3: ATSSGTHGYT
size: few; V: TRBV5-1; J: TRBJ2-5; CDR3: ASSSGPQETQY
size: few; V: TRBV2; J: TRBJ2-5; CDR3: ASEYEETQY
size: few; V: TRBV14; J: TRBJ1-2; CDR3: ASSHVLSYGYT